The 7 T cell receptor beta chains below all came from one sample that was sequenced in a study of T cells in Graves' hyperthyroidism and ophthalmopathy. It was RNA transcripts that yielded the amplified TCR beta CDR3 regions. Using the HTBI primer set, a first-round RT-PCR was run on the TCR CDR3. TCRdb recomputed calls from the multiplex PCR reads with MiXCR, one row per CDR3 protein. The repertoire holds a few hundred thousand distinct CDR3 sequences, with approximately 14% as singletons. The sequencing sample was made of blood. Receptors were obtained from a young woman with Graves' hyperthyroidism.

There are a few counts of this clonotype. The J gene is TRBJ2-7, the V gene TRBV3-1; tentatively, D is TRBD2 (6 bases). The germline gives CDR1 LGHDT, CDR2 YNNKEL (reference sequence). The CDR3 contains 15 residues. Trimming cost V 0 bases and J 5 bases, with 14 bases left between them. The CDR3 is CASSQDMAGRHEQYF. In nucleotides, the CDR3 is TGTGCCAGCAGCCAAGATATGGCGGGAAGGCACGAGCAGTACTTC.

There are many counts of this clonotype. V is TRBV28 and J is TRBJ2-2; maybe TRBD1 (6 bases). The CDR3 is 15 amino acids. CDR1 is MDHEN, CDR2 SYDVKM, per germline. Trimming cost V 4 bases and J 0 bases, with 9 bases left between them. CDR3 loop: CASSSTGSNTGELFF. The CDR3 DNA reads as TGTGCCAGCAGTTCGACAGGCTCGAACACCGGGGAGCTGTTTTTT.

This clonotype came up many times. The V gene is TRBV11-2, the J gene TRBJ2-7; a weak D match, TRBD2 (7 bases). The CDR3 is made up of 15 amino acids. Germline CDR1 is SGHAT and CDR2 is FQNNGV. V shed 1 base and J shed 1 base, with 11 bases lying between them. DNA for the CDR3: TGTGCCAGCAGCTTAGTCGGGGGGCAATCCTACGAGCAGTACTTC. Translated: CASSLVGGQSYEQYF.

For this clonotype: The conserved closing phenylalanine or tryptophan is absent in this CDR3, likely reflecting a read error. The chain links TRBV5-1 to TRBJ2-1; TRBD1 or TRBD2 may be the D gene (5 bases each). The V and J ends lost 0 bases and 6 bases respectively, with 7 bases between them. Germline loops: CDR1 SGHRS, CDR2 YFSETQ. This CDR3 has 13 residues. In DNA, the CDR3 is TGCGCCAGCAGCTTGGCAGGGAGCAATGAGCAGTTCCTC. It specifies CASSLAGSNEQFL.

This clonotype was detected many times. This chain connects TRBV30 to TRBJ2-1; D might be TRBD1 (6 bases). V was cut by 0 bases and J by 10 bases, with 13 bases left in between. Germline lookup yields CDR1 GTSNPN and CDR2 SVGIG (reference sequence). The CDR3 is 13 residues long. This chain's CDR3 is CAWSVRVGTEQFF. The CDR3 coding sequence is TGTGCCTGGAGTGTACGCGTCGGGACAGAGCAGTTCTTC.

At least ten counts were recorded for this clonotype. The chain has TRBV2 and TRBJ2-2, with D perhaps TRBD2 (5 bases). Trimming shortened V by 3 bases and J by 5 bases, and 10 bases separated the two germline ends. The CDR3 is 14 residues long. Germline V lookup: CDR1 SNHLY, CDR2 FYNNEI. CDR3 in amino acids: CASSDVTGTGELFF. CDR3 coding DNA: TGTGCCAGCAGTGACGTCACGGGGACCGGGGAGCTGTTTTTT.

This sequence joins TRBV20-1 and TRBJ1-5; D not resolved. Germline-derived CDR1 and CDR2 are DFQATT and SNEGSKA (reference sequence). The CDR3 extends over 15 amino acids. V lost 1 base, J lost 1 base, and 11 bases lay in between. CDR3 in amino acids: CSARVSPHSNQPQHF. The CDR3 DNA reads as TGCAGTGCTAGAGTATCGCCCCACAGCAATCAGCCCCAGCATTTT.